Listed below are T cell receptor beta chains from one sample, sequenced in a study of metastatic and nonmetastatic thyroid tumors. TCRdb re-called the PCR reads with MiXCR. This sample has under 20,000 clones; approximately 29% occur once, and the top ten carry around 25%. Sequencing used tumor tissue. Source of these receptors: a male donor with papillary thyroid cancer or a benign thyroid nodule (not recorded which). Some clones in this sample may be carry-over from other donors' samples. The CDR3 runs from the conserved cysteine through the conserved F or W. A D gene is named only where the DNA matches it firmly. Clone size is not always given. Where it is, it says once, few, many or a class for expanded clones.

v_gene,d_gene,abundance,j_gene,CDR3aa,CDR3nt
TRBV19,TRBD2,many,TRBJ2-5,CASSIGASGGATQETQYF,TGTGCCAGTAGTATAGGGGCTAGCGGGGGAGCGACTCAAGAGACCCAGTACTTC
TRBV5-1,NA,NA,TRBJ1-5,CASSFTGLNQPQHF,TGCGCCAGCAGCTTCACAGGCCTTAATCAGCCCCAGCATTTT
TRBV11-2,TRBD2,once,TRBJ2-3,CASSLDVGLAWPDTQYF,TGTGCCAGCAGCTTAGATGTAGGACTAGCTTGGCCAGATACGCAGTATTTT
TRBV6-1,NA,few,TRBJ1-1,CASSRRGNTEAFF,TGTGCCAGCAGTCGCCGAGGGAACACTGAAGCTTTCTTT
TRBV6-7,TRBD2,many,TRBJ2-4,CASSSTGAYTPGTSGSILTDIQYF,TGTGCCAGCAGTTCGACAGGGGCATATACTCCCGGGACTAGCGGGAGTATTCTTACAGACATTCAGTACTTC
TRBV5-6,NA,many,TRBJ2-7,CASSLVGQPQSYEQYF,TGTGCCAGCAGCTTGGTTGGGCAGCCACAAAGCTACGAGCAGTACTTC
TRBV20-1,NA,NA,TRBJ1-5,CSAALQGSGNQPQHF,TGCAGTGCTGCGCTGCAGGGGTCTGGCAATCAGCCCCAGCATTTT
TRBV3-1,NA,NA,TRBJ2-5,CASSQSARTQYF,TGTGCCAGCAGCCAATCCGCCCGGACCCAGTACTTC
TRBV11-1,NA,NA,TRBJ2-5,CASSFERRETQYF,TGTGCCAGCAGCTTCGAGCGAAGGGAGACCCAGTACTTC
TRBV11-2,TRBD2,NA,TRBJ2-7,CASSLDRGTSSNEQYF,TGTGCCAGCAGCTTAGATAGAGGGACTAGCTCCAACGAGCAGTACTTC
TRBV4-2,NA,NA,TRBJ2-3,CASSQRGLPFDTQYF,TGTGCCAGCAGCCAGAGGGGACTCCCGTTTGATACGCAGTATTTT
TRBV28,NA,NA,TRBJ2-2,CASSRGVPGELFF,TGTGCCAGCTCGAGAGGGGTGCCCGGGGAGCTGTTTTTT
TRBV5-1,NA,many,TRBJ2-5,CASSLAGGEVTQYF,TGCGCCAGCAGCTTGGCTGGGGGAGAGGTAACCCAGTACTTC
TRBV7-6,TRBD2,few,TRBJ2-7,CASSLSGGGYEQYF,TGTGCCAGCAGCCTAAGCGGGGGGGGCTACGAGCAGTACTTC
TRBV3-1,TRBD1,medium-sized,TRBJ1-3,CASSQRGPGNTIYF,TGTGCCAGCAGCCAAAGGGGGCCTGGAAACACCATATATTTT
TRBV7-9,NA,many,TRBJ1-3,CASSLPGLPGNTIYF,TGTGCCAGCAGCCTCCCCGGACTCCCTGGAAACACCATATATTTT
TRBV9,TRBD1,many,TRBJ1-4,CASSPRRGRSEKLFF,TGTGCCAGCAGCCCAAGGAGGGGGCGCAGTGAAAAACTGTTTTTT